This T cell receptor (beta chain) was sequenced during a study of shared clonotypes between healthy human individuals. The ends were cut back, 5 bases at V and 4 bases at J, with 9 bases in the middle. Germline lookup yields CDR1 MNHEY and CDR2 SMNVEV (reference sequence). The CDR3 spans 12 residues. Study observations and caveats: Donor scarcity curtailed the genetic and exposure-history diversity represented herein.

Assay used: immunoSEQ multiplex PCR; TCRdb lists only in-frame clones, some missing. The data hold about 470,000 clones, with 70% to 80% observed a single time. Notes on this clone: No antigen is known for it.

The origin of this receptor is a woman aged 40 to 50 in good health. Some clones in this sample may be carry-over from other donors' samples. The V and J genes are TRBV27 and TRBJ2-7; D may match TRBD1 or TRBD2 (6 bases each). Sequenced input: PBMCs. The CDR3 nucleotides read TGTGCCAGCAGTAAAGGGGGGTACGAGCAGTACTTC. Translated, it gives CASSKGGYEQYF.